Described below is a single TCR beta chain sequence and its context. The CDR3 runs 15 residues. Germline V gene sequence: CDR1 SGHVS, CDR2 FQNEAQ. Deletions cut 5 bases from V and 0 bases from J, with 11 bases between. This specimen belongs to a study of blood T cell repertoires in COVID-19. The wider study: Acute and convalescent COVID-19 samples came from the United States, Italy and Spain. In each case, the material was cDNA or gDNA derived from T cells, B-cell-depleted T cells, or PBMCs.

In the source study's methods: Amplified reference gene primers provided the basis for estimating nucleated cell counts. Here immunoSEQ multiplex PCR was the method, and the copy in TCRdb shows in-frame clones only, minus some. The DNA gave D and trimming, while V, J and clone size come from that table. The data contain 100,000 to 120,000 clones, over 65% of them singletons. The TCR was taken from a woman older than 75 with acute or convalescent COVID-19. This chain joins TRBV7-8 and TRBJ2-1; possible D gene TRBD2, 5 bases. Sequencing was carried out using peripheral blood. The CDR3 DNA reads TGTGCCAGCAGCCCCCGACTAAGCTCCTACAATGAGCAGTTCTTC. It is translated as CASSPRLSSYNEQFF.